The present T cell receptor (beta chain) was sequenced within a study of CD8 T cells in Susac syndrome. With random hexamers, roughly 0.5 to 1 ug RNA was reverse transcribed. Each CDR3 protein is one row after TCRdb ran MiXCR on the immunoSEQ multiplex PCR reads. The table lists about 190,000 distinct CDR3 sequences, 85% to 95% of them singletons. Germline CDR1 is DFQATT and CDR2 is SNEGSKA (reference sequence). This CDR3 is 15 amino acids long. V lost 0 bases to trimming and J lost 2 bases, with 13 bases between them. The chain has TRBV20-1 and TRBJ1-2; tentative D call: TRBD1 (5 bases). Sample: CD8+ T cells from PBMCs. The clonotype was recovered from a human donor with Susac syndrome. The CDR3 loop is CSARETGDWNYGYTF. CDR3 in DNA: TGCAGTGCTAGAGAGACGGGGGACTGGAACTATGGCTACACCTTC.